The source of this T cell receptor (beta chain) is a study of blood T cells in healthy people across ages. The ends were cut back, 4 bases at V and 4 bases at J, with 18 bases in the middle. CDR1 is SGHRS, CDR2 YFSETQ, per germline. CDR3 length equals 16 residues. Primed by a sample-barcoded 5' primer and a J-beta primer mix, a second PCR proceeded for roughly 7 to 11 cycles. MiXCR, applied by TCRdb to the 5' RACE reads, yields one record per CDR3 protein. This sample has about 1.4 million distinct CDR3 sequences, with around 55% found just once. The sample was blood. The source is a man between 18 and 29 years old in good health. The chain couples TRBV5-1 to TRBJ2-1, with D possibly called TRBD1 or TRBD2 (5 bases each). CDR3 sequence (DNA): TGCGCCAGCAGCCGCGCCCGGGGCTACCAATACAATGAGCAGTTCTTC. Protein: CASSRARGYQYNEQFF.